A single sample gave rise to the 32 T cell receptor beta chains below, sequenced in a study of blood T cell repertoires in COVID-19. TCRdb's copy holds only in-frame clones and misses some; the assay was immunoSEQ multiplex PCR. The table shows 200,000 to 300,000 clones, with 80% to 90% occurring only once. Sequencing was performed on peripheral blood. These receptors all come from a woman aged 40 to 50 with acute or convalescent COVID-19.

Turning to this clone: Other nucleotide sequences from this sample produce the same CDR3. The chain couples TRBV6-1 to TRBJ1-1; D gene ambiguous. Germline V gives CDR1 MNHNS, CDR2 SASEGT. Between the trimmed V and J ends, which lost 3 bases and 0 bases, there was a span of 5 bases. The CDR3 contains 13 residues. The CDR3 sequence: CASSERMNTEAFF. The CDR3 coding sequence is TGTGCCAGCAGTGAGAGGATGAACACTGAAGCTTTCTTT.

As DNA, the CDR3 is TGTGCCAGCAAATTGGGGCGCAATCAGCCCCAGCATTTT. This sequence encodes CASKLGRNQPQHF. The gene calls are TRBV12-3 or TRBV12-4 and TRBJ1-5, with D perhaps TRBD1 (5 bases). The CDR3 has 13 amino acids. The V gene lost 7 bases and the J gene lost 2 bases, with 9 bases spanning the gap.

V gene TRBV19 combines with J gene TRBJ1-5; TRBD1 agrees at 9 bases. CDR3 length: 13 residues. The germline V gene encodes CDR1 LNHDA and CDR2 SQIVND (reference sequence). J gave up 9 bases and V 8 bases, and 8 bases lay outside the gene matches. The CDR3 DNA follows: TGTGCCAGTTCTGACAGGGGGGCCCGGCCCCAGCATTTT. Protein product: CASSDRGARPQHF.

The chain couples TRBV6-5 to TRBJ1-5, with a tentative D call TRBD1 (6 bases). Germline CDR1 and CDR2: MNHEY and SVGAGI. This CDR3 has 15 residues. Trimming removed 6 bases from V and 4 bases from J, with 16 bases in between. The CDR3, as DNA: TGTGCCAGCAGCGTTACCGGGACACTTAATCAGCCCCAGCATTTT. This sequence encodes CASSVTGTLNQPQHF.

This clone appeared a few times. The rearrangement links TRBV10-2 to TRBJ1-4; maybe TRBD1 (6 bases). V dropped 6 bases and J dropped 3 bases, with 11 bases sitting between them. CDR1 and CDR2 (germline): WSHSY, SAAADI. CDR3 length equals 14 residues. CDR3 sequence reads: CASRAGTPNEKLFF. As DNA, the CDR3 is TGCGCCAGCAGGGCCGGGACACCTAATGAAAAACTGTTTTTT.

This clone was recorded only once. This chain connects TRBV7-6 to TRBJ1-1, with no clear D. This CDR3 is built from 15 residues. Trimming removed 0 bases from V and 1 base from J, with 9 bases in between. CDR1 and CDR2 from the germline V gene are SGHVS and FNYEAQ. Here the CDR3 DNA reads TGTGCCAGCAGCTTAGCCGAGATACCGAACACTGAAGCTTTCTTT. Protein: CASSLAEIPNTEAFF.

This clone was detected only a few times. At one of its ends the junction is not consistent with the germline gene, which may arise from a read error. The V and J genes are TRBV20-1 and TRBJ1-2, with 8 positions matching TRBD1. This CDR3 has 11 residues. Germline V gives CDR1 DFQATT, CDR2 SNEGSKA (reference sequence). CDR3 sequence: CSATGGYRYTF. CDR3 nucleotides: TGCAGTGCTACAGGGGGCTATCGCTACACCTTC.

This rearrangement joins TRBV5-5 to TRBJ1-4; weak D call: TRBD1 (6 bases). The CDR3 contains 15 residues. CDR1 and CDR2 (germline): SGHKS, YYEKEE (reference sequence). V shed 1 base and J shed 11 bases, with 18 bases lying between them. The DNA for the CDR3 is TGTGCCAGCAGCTTGACCAGAGGGGGGGGCGAGAAACTGTTTTTT. This gives the protein CASSLTRGGGEKLFF.

The chain joins TRBV5-6 to TRBJ2-1; no clear D gene. Trimming stripped 0 bases from V and 2 bases from J, with 15 bases between. The CDR3 is made up of 17 amino acids. Germline V gene data show CDR1 as SGHDT and CDR2 as YYEEEE. CDR3 nucleotide sequence: TGTGCCAGCAGCTTGGATGCAGCCCTAAGCGCCTACAATGAGCAGTTCTTC. It specifies CASSLDAALSAYNEQFF.

The chain combines TRBV9 with TRBJ2-2, with D uncertain. The CDR3 totals 13 residues. Germline lookup yields CDR1 SGDLS and CDR2 YYNGEE. The V gene lost 6 bases and the J gene lost 1 base, with 7 bases spanning the gap. CDR3 DNA: TGTGCCAGCAACAATCGGAACACCGGGGAGCTGTTTTTT. Protein product: CASNNRNTGELFF. Full variable domain (rest looked up from reference TRBV9 and TRBJ2-2): DSGVTQTPKHLITATGQRVTLRCSPRSGDLSVYWYQQSLDQGLQFLIQYYNGEERAKGNILERFSAQQFPDLHSELNLSSLELGDSALYFCASNNRNTGELFFGEGSRLTVL.

This clone was detected only a few times. The chain uses TRBV19 and TRBJ1-1, with 11 bases that match TRBD1. The germline CDR1 and CDR2 sequences are LNHDA and SQIVND (reference sequence). J lost 4 bases, V lost 2 bases, and 6 bases had no gene match. The CDR3 has 16 residues. The CDR3 is CASSIRSGTGGTEAFF. CDR3 sequence (DNA): TGTGCCAGTAGTATAAGAAGCGGGACAGGGGGCACTGAAGCTTTCTTT.

The J gene is TRBJ2-2, the V gene TRBV6-5; 10 bases fit TRBD1. Germline V lookup: CDR1 MNHEY, CDR2 SVGAGI. J gave up 5 bases and V 6 bases, and 3 bases lay outside the gene matches. The CDR3 extends over 14 amino acids. The CDR3, as DNA: TGTGCCAGCAGCCGGGACAGGGGAACCGGGGAGCTGTTTTTT. Translated, it gives CASSRDRGTGELFF.

The V gene is TRBV30, the J gene TRBJ1-4, with D possibly matching TRBD1 (5 bases). V lost 4 bases, J lost 8 bases, and 14 bases lay in between. The germline V gene encodes CDR1 GTSNPN and CDR2 SVGIG (reference sequence). CDR3 length: 13 amino acids. CDR3 in amino acids: CAWNQGFREKLFF. DNA for the CDR3: TGTGCCTGGAATCAGGGCTTTAGAGAAAAACTGTTTTTT.

V is TRBV19 and J is TRBJ1-1; 7 positions match TRBD1. With 5 bases clipped from V and 0 bases from J, the junction kept 12 bases outside the gene matches. The CDR3 length is 17 residues. Germline V CDR1 and CDR2: LNHDA, SQIVND (reference sequence). CDR3 region: CASSLRGTDNLNTEAFF. For the CDR3, the DNA is TGTGCCAGTAGTCTACGAGGGACAGACAACTTGAACACTGAAGCTTTCTTT.

This sequence joins TRBV7-8 and TRBJ2-5; possible D gene TRBD1, 7 bases. This CDR3 comprises 15 residues. Trimming left V 5 bases short and J 5 bases short, with 18 bases between. CDR1 and CDR2 (germline): SGHVS, FQNEAQ. CDR3 loop: CASSPRGAGGETQYF. For the CDR3, the DNA is TGTGCCAGCAGCCCCAGGGGGGCTGGGGGGGAGACCCAGTACTTC.

The genes are TRBV9 and TRBJ1-5; D is ambiguous. V was trimmed by 0 bases and J by 6 bases, leaving 13 bases between them. Germline CDR1 reads SGDLS; CDR2 reads YYNGEE. The CDR3 consists of 15 residues. CDR3 region: CASSVVGDGSQPQHF. As DNA, the CDR3 is TGTGCCAGCAGCGTAGTCGGGGATGGTAGTCAGCCCCAGCATTTT.

The chain employs TRBV15 and TRBJ1-1; TRBD1 matches 9 bases. The CDR3 is 20 amino acids. V shed 1 base and J 2 bases; nucleotides not matched to a gene: 17. Germline V gene data show CDR1 as LNHNV and CDR2 as YYDKDF (reference sequence). CDR3 loop: CATSRAPTGGVGEGNTEAFF. The CDR3 DNA sequence: TGTGCCACCAGCAGAGCCCCTACAGGGGGCGTAGGTGAAGGTAACACTGAAGCTTTCTTT.

The gene calls are TRBV7-9 and TRBJ1-6; D not certain. V lost 1 base and J 7 bases, leaving 11 bases between the germline ends. The CDR3 covers 15 residues. Looked up from germline, CDR1 is SEHNR and CDR2 is FQNEAQ (reference sequence). CDR3 residues: CASSLDFSGNSPLHF. The CDR3 DNA reads as TGTGCCAGCAGCTTAGATTTTTCAGGCAATTCACCCCTCCACTTT.

The V gene is TRBV19, the J gene TRBJ1-1; D remains ambiguous. The CDR3 runs to 12 residues. Germline CDR1 LNHDA, CDR2 SQIVND (reference sequence). The V and J ends lost 4 bases and 5 bases respectively, with 8 bases between them. The CDR3 protein is CASSTGLTEAFF. The CDR3 DNA reads as TGTGCCAGTAGTACGGGTCTTACTGAAGCTTTCTTT.

This chain connects TRBV3-1 (or the pseudogene TRBV3-2) to TRBJ1-6; unclear D gene. Per germline, CDR1 LGHDT and CDR2 YNNKEL (reference sequence). CDR3 length: 13 residues. Trimming took 1 base from V and 10 from J, leaving 8 bases between them. CDR3 DNA sequence: TGTGCCAGCAGCCAAGCTCAGGAATCACCCCTCCACTTT. Translation gives CASSQAQESPLHF.

A word on this clone: Within the sample, other DNA sequences also encode this same CDR3. The genes are TRBV2 and TRBJ2-3, with 8 bases identical to TRBD1. J lost 4 bases, V lost 5 bases, and 5 bases had no gene match. The CDR3 spans 14 residues. Germline values: CDR1 SNHLY, CDR2 FYNNEI. Here the CDR3 DNA reads TGTGCCAGCAGTCCGGACAGGGTGGCAGATACGCAGTATTTT. Protein sequence: CASSPDRVADTQYF.

The sample holds one count of this clone. V is TRBV24-1 and J is TRBJ2-3, with D uncertain. This CDR3 contains 15 residues. V was trimmed by 2 bases and J by 1 base, leaving 9 bases between them. Germline V gene lookup returns CDR1 KGHDR and CDR2 SFDVKD. The chain's CDR3 is CATSDSSAGTDTQYF. The CDR3 nucleotides read TGTGCCACCAGTGATTCTTCCGCGGGCACAGATACGCAGTATTTT.

The genes are TRBV10-2 and TRBJ1-2, with TRBD1 identical over 8 bases. This CDR3 is 15 amino acids long. Looked up from germline, CDR1 is WSHSY and CDR2 is SAAADI. Unmatched junction bases numbered 6, after V lost 4 bases and J lost 2 bases. The CDR3 nucleotides read TGCGCCAGCAGTGCTTCAGGACAGGGAAACTATGGCTACACCTTC. Translation: CASSASGQGNYGYTF.

The chain is built from TRBV5-4 and TRBJ1-4; D not certain. V lost 6 bases and J 4 bases, leaving 13 bases between the germline ends. Per germline, CDR1 SGHNT and CDR2 YYREEE (reference sequence). This CDR3 comprises 14 residues. The CDR3 reads CASTSTGGNEKLFF. DNA for the CDR3: TGTGCCAGCACCTCTACGGGTGGTAATGAAAAACTGTTTTTT.

The DNA for the CDR3 is TGTGCCAGCAGTTACGTGGGCTACGGGGAGCTGTTTTTT. Its protein product is CASSYVGYGELFF. The chain carries TRBV12-3 or TRBV12-4 and TRBJ2-2; D remains ambiguous. V lost 4 bases and J 7 bases, leaving 10 bases between the germline ends. CDR3 length: 13 amino acids.

The chain couples TRBV10-2 to TRBJ1-5, with no clear D. CDR1 is WSHSY and CDR2 is SAAADI in the germline V gene. V was cut by 1 base and J by 2 bases, with 9 bases left in between. The CDR3 spans 15 residues. The CDR3 loop reads CASSEYQTGNQPQHF. The CDR3 coding sequence is TGCGCCAGCAGTGAGTACCAGACTGGCAATCAGCCCCAGCATTTT.

The sample holds one count of this clone. This chain uses TRBV10-1 with TRBJ1-1; TRBD1 agrees at 7 bases. Germline trimming cut 6 bases from V and 4 bases from J; bases unmatched to any gene: 8. The CDR3 length is 14 residues. Germline V gives CDR1 WNHNN, CDR2 SYGVQD (reference sequence). The CDR3 nucleotides are TGCGCCAGCAGGGATTACAGGGGTGGCACTGAAGCTTTCTTT. This sequence encodes CASRDYRGGTEAFF.

The rearrangement links TRBV3-1 (or the pseudogene TRBV3-2) to TRBJ2-7; the D gene is possibly TRBD1 (6 bases). This CDR3 has 14 residues. CDR1 and CDR2 (germline): LGHDT, YNNKEL (reference sequence). V was clipped by 1 base and J by 2 bases, with 9 bases between them. For the CDR3, the DNA is TGTGCCAGCAGCCAAGGCGAGGGGGCCTACGAGCAGTACGTC. Encoded protein: CASSQGEGAYEQYV.

This sequence joins TRBV19 and TRBJ2-2, with TRBD2 as a possible D gene (6 bases). Looked up from germline, CDR1 is LNHDA and CDR2 is SQIVND (reference sequence). The CDR3 is 15 amino acids. V dropped 2 bases and J dropped 6 bases, with 13 bases sitting between them. CDR3: CASSIHSGFAGELFF. Here the CDR3 DNA reads TGTGCCAGTAGTATACATAGCGGATTCGCCGGGGAGCTGTTTTTT.

This rearrangement joins TRBV19 to TRBJ1-6; 7 nucleotides align to TRBD1. There are 14 residues in the CDR3. Per the germline V gene, CDR1 is LNHDA and CDR2 is SQIVND (reference sequence). J was trimmed by 7 bases and V by 3 bases; bases with no gene match: 3. The CDR3 region is CASSIQQGNSPLHF. The CDR3 DNA reads as TGTGCCAGTAGTATCCAACAGGGGAATTCACCCCTCCACTTT.

This chain joins TRBV7-8 and TRBJ2-1, with TRBD2 identical over 10 bases. V lost 4 bases and J lost 1; bases outside the gene matches: 4. CDR3 length equals 16 residues. In germline, CDR1 is SGHVS, CDR2 FQNEAQ. Here the CDR3 reads CASSSLSGGSYNEQFF. The CDR3 DNA reads as TGTGCCAGCAGCTCCCTTAGCGGGGGGTCCTACAATGAGCAGTTCTTC.

The gene calls are TRBV2 and TRBJ1-5; D uncertain. Germline V gene sequence: CDR1 SNHLY, CDR2 FYNNEI. V lost 4 bases and J lost 6, with 4 bases in between. This CDR3 is built from 11 residues. This chain's CDR3 is CASSAGQPQHF. CDR3 sequence (DNA): TGTGCCAGCAGTGCAGGTCAGCCCCAGCATTTT.